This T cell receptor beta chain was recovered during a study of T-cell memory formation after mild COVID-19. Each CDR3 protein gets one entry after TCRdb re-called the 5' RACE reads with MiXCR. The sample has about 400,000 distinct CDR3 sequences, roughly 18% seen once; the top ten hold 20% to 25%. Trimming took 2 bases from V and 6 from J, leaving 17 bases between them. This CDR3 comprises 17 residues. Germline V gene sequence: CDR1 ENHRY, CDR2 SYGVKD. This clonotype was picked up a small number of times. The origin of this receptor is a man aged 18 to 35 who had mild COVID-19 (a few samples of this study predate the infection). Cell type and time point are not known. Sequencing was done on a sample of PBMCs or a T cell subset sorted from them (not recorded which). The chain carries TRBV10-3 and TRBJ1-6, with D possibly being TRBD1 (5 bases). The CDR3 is CAISEHPAERGNSPLHF. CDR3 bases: TGTGCCATCAGTGAGCACCCGGCAGAAAGGGGTAATTCACCCCTCCACTTT.